The entry that follows covers one T cell receptor beta chain sequence. The target antigen is unknown. This record belongs to a study of Ad26.COV2.S vaccination and SARS-CoV-2 variants. Overall study context: The donor belonged to the COV1001 Ad26.COV2.S trial arm. The study gave Ad26.COV2.S intramuscularly, once or twice 56 days apart. Study-wide results and caveats: Higher spike-specific TCR breadth was found in vaccine recipients than in placebo recipients. The TCR breadth and depth analyses may have understated or missed part of the total T cell responses.

Documented treatment: 19 received Ad26.COV2.S at low or high dose, single or two shots; about 5 received placebo; per-sample allocation not given. Specimen acquisition occurred on day 63 following the initial vaccine or placebo injection. Trimming took off 1 base at V and 5 bases at J, with 14 bases between the two ends. The CDR3 sequence is 15 residues long. CDR1 is LGHNA and CDR2 is YSLEER in the germline V gene. Libraries were prepared by immunoSEQ multiplex PCR; TCRdb keeps only in-frame clonotypes and omits some of them. This sample carries around 300,000 clones, 86% of them seen once, and the ten largest clones take over 8.5%.

The receptor was isolated from a person aged 18-65 years who received the Ad26.COV2.S COVID-19 vaccine or a placebo. The chain links TRBV4-3 to TRBJ1-2; D is unresolved. This sample comprised peripheral blood, obtained in a trial of Ad26.COV2.S vaccine versus placebo. The CDR3 spells CASSQVWTAFYGYTF. Written as DNA, the CDR3 is TGCGCCAGCAGCCAAGTTTGGACTGCCTTTTATGGCTACACCTTC.